This entry is about one T cell receptor (beta chain). This receptor's antigen is unknown. Per-base quality was not reported, and no clone a single base away is much larger than it. TCRbeta CDR3 regions were amplified from genomic DNA using the immunoSEQ Assay, a bias-controlled multiplex PCR. The published analysis was carried out like this. Nucleated cell counts per sample were estimated from amplification of reference gene primers within the assay. Sequence reads were collapsed and filtered to measure the absolute abundance of every unique TCRbeta CDR3 rearrangement. Productive Simpson clonality was computed per sample as the square root of Simpson's diversity index over productive rearrangements. The table was pulled from immuneACCESS by TCRdb, which kept in-frame rearrangements only. Such tables lose some clones; where checked, under half of the loss comes from unresolved V genes, and the rest has no known cause. V and J calls and clone size are those listed in that table; D and trimming were worked out from the DNA. This sample has 50,000 to 65,000 clones in its table, and roughly nine tenths of those were observed once. The ten largest make up nearly 5% of the sample.

This entry comes from a study of blood T cell repertoires in COVID-19 (dated by TCRdb to about 2020). A note on the overall study: Collaborator samples came from the United States, Italy and Spain and covered acute and convalescent phases of COVID-19. The prospective study material was composed of cDNA or gDNA derived from T cells, B-cell-depleted T cells, or PBMCs. Subjects who had been exposed to COVID-19, were actively infected with it, or had recovered from it provided the deeply sampled blood TCRbeta repertoires that made up the dataset. A freely available public database, intended as a resource for researchers studying the immune response to SARS-CoV-2, is where the repertoires were released. The samples were drawn from two sources: the first 160 participants of the ongoing ImmuneRACE study, and 1,200 or so subjects contributed by 6 global collaborators. Sample metadata almost always included a de-identified subject ID, COVID-19 status, age in years and sex. Where available, HLA class I and class II types were obtained from metadata supplied by the sample provider rather than from assay-based typing.

Spanning cysteine to phenylalanine, the CDR3 consists of 18 amino acids. Only the CDR3 portion is preserved as DNA: 54 bases, with reading frame beginning at the first base. From V the trimming removes 1 base and from J it removes 0 bases, while the gene matches leave 11 bases of the junction unaccounted for. From a lookup of the germline V gene, CDR1 and CDR2 are SQVTM and ANQGSEA. Collaborating institutions collected whole blood in K2EDTA tubes following their own protocols. For TCRbeta analysis, collaborator samples were shipped as frozen whole blood, as isolated PBMCs, or as DNA extracted from either sample type. Overall results and qualifications from the work: Clinical and demographic metadata were provided uncurated, with the amount varying by source and participant.

This chain is built from TRBV29-1 and TRBJ2-3; TRBD2 aligns with 9 central bases. This TCR was sampled from a man in his sixties with active COVID-19. Sequenced material: peripheral blood. This receptor carries the CDR3 CSVEVGTSGSPSTDTQYF. In nucleotides, the sequence is TGCAGCGTTGAAGTGGGCACTAGCGGGTCTCCTAGCACAGATACGCAGTATTTT.